The T cell receptor beta chain under discussion was sequenced for a study of T and B cells in COVID-19 patients. By share of the sample, this clonotype is medium-sized (0.01 to 0.1%). Multiplex PCR with BIOMED2 TRB-A/B primer pools amplified TRB rearrangements. TCRdb independently ran MiXCR on the multiplex PCR reads; one entry per CDR3 protein. Of fewer than 8,500 distinct CDR3 sequences listed, more than 25% are singletons. TRB was amplified from about 250-500 ng of blood genomic DNA. The specimen sequenced was blood. The source is a human donor with active COVID-19.

CDR3 DNA: TGTGCCATCGGAGAAGGGGTACGCTACAATGAGCAGTTCTTC. Translating it yields CAIGEGVRYNEQFF. The chain links TRBV10-3 to TRBJ2-1; perhaps TRBD1 as D (5 bases). This CDR3 region has 14 residues. V lost 8 bases to trimming and J lost 3 bases, with 14 bases between them. CDR1 is ENHRY, CDR2 SYGVKD, per germline.